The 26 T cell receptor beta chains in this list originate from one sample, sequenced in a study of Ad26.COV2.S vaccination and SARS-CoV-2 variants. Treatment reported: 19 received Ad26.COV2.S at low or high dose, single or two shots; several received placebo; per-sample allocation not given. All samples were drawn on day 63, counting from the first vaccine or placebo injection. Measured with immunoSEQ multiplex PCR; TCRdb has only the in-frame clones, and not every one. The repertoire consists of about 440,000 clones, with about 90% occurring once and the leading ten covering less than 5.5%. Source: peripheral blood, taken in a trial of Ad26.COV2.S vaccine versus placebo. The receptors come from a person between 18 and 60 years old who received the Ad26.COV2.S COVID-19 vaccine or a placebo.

The chain's CDR3 is CASSLQGGLRTEAFF. The CDR3 coding sequence is TGTGCCAGCAGCTTACAAGGGGGTTTACGCACTGAAGCTTTCTTT. This chain links TRBV7-2 with TRBJ1-1, with D possibly matching TRBD1 (6 bases). With 2 bases removed from V and 4 bases from J, the gap between germline ends came to 14 bases. The CDR3 has 15 residues. Germline V gene data show CDR1 as SGHTA and CDR2 as FQGNSA. Using reference TRBV7-2 and TRBJ1-1 for the parts outside the CDR3, the full variable domain is GAGVSQSPSNKVTEKGKDVELRCDPISGHTALYWYRQSLGQGLEFLIYFQGNSAPDKSGLPSDRFSAERTGGSVSTLTIQRTQQEDSAVYLCASSLQGGLRTEAFFGQGTRLTVV.

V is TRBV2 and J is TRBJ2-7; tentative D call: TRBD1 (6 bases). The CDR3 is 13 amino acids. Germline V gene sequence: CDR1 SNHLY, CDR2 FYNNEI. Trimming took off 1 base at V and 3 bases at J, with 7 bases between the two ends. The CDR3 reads CASSEGTDYEQYF. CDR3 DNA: TGTGCCAGCAGTGAAGGGACAGACTACGAGCAGTACTTC.

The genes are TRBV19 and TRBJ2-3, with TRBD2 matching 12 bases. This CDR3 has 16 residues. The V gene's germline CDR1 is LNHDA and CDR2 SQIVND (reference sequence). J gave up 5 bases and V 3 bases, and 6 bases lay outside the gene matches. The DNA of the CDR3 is TGTGCCAGTAGTATCCTAAGACTAGCGGGAGTAGATACGCAGTATTTT. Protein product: CASSILRLAGVDTQYF.

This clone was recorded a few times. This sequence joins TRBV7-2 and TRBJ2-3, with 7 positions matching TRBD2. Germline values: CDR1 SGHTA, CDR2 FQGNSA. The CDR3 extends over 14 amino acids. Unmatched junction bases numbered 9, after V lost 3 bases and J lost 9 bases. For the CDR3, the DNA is TGTGCCAGCAGCTTTGGGGGAGGGCAGGTGACGCAGTATTTT. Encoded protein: CASSFGGGQVTQYF.

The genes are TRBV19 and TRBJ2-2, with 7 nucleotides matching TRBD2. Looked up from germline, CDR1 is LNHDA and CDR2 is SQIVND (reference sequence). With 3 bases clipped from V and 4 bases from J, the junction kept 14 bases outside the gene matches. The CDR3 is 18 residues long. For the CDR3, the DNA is TGTGCCAGTAGTATTTCCTTCGGCGGGAGTGGGGGCACCGGGGAGCTGTTTTTT. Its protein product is CASSISFGGSGGTGELFF.

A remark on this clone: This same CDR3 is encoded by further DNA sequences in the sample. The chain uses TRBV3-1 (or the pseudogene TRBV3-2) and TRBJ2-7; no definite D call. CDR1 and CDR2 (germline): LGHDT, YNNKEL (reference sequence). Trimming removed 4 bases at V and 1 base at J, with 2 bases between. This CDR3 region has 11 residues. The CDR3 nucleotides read TGTGCCAGCAGCCTATCCTACGAGCAGTACTTC. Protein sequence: CASSLSYEQYF.

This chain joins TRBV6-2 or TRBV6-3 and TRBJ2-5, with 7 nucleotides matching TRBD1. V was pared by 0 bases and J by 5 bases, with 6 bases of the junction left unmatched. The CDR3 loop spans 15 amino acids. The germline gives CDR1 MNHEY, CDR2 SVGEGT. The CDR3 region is CASSYSTGVGETQYF. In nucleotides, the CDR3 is TGTGCCAGCAGTTACTCAACAGGGGTAGGGGAGACCCAGTACTTC.

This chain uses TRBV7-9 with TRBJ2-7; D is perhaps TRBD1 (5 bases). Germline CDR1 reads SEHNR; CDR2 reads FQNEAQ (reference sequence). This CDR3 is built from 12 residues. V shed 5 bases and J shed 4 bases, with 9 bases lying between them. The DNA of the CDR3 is TGTGCCAGCAGCACGACAGATTACGAGCAGTACTTC. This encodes CASSTTDYEQYF. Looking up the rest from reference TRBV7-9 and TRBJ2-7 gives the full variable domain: DTGVSQNPRHKITKRGQNVTFRCDPISEHNRLYWYRQTLGQGPEFLTYFQNEAQLEKSRLLSDRFSAERPKGSFSTLEIQRTEQGDSAMYLCASSTTDYEQYFGPGTRLTVT.

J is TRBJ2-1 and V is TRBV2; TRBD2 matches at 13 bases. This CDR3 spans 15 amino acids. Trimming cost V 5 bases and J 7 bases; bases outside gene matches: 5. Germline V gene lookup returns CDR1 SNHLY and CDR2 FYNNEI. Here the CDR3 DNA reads TGTGCCAGCAGTAGCAGGACTAGCGGGAGAAATGAGCAGTTCTTC. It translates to CASSSRTSGRNEQFF.

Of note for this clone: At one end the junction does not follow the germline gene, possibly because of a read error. The CDR3 nucleotides read TGCACCAGCAGCCAAGATTGGGGGACTAGTTCCTACAATGAGCAGTTCTTC. This translates into CTSSQDWGTSSYNEQFF. The chain joins TRBV4-3 to TRBJ2-1; 8 bases fit TRBD2. The germline CDR1 and CDR2 sequences are LGHNA and YSLEER. The CDR3 is made up of 17 amino acids.

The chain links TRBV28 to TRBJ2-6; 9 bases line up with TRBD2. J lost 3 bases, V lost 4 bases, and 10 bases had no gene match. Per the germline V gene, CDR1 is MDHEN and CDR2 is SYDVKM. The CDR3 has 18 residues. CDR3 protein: CASSSTGGRVGGANVLTF. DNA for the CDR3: TGTGCCAGCAGTTCCACCGGCGGGAGGGTTGGTGGGGCCAACGTCCTGACTTTC.

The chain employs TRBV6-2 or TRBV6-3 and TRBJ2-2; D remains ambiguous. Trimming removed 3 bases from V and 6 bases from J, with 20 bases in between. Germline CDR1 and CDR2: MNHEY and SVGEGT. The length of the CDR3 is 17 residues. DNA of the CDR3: TGTGCCAGCAGTTATCGGTCAATTTTGGGTTTCCCCGGGGAGCTGTTTTTT. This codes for CASSYRSILGFPGELFF.

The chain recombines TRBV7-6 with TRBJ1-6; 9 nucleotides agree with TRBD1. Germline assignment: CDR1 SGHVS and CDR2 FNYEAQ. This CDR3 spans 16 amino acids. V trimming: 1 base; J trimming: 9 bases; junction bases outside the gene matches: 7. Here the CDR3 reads CASSLGGTGTSSPLHF. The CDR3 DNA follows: TGTGCCAGCAGCTTAGGCGGGACAGGGACTAGTTCACCCCTCCACTTT.

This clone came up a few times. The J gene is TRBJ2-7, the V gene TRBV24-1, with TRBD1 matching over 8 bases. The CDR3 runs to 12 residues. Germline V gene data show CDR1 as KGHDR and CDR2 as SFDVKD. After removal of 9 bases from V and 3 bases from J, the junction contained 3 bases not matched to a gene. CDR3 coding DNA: TGTGCCACCGGGACAGGTGGCTACGAGCAGTACTTC. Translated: CATGTGGYEQYF.

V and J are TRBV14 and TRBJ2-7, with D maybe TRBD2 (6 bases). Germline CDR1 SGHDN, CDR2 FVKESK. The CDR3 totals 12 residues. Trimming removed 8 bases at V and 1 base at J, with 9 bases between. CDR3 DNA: TGTGCCAGCGGAGGGTTATCCTACGAGCAGTACTTC. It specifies CASGGLSYEQYF.

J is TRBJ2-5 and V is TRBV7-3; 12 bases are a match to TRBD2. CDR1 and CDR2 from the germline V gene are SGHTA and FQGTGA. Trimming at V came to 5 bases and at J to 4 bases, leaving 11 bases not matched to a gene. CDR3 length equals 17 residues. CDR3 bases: TGTGCCAGCAGCCCCGGAGGCATGGGACTAGCGGGAGAGACCCAGTACTTC. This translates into CASSPGGMGLAGETQYF.

The CDR3 coding sequence is TGTGCCAGCAGCTTGAGGGACCCGGGGGAGACCCAGTACTTC. This sequence encodes CASSLRDPGETQYF. The chain links TRBV7-2 to TRBJ2-5; D is perhaps TRBD1 or TRBD2 (5 bases each). Germline loops: CDR1 SGHTA, CDR2 FQGNSA. CDR3 length equals 14 residues. Trimming pared 3 bases from V and 5 bases from J, leaving 13 bases between.

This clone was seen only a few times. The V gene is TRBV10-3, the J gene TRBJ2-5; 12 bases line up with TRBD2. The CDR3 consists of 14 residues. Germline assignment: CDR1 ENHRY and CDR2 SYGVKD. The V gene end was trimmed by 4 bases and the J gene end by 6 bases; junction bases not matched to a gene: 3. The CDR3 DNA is TGTGCCATCAGTGGGACTAGCGGGACTCAGACCCAGTACTTC. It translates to CAISGTSGTQTQYF.

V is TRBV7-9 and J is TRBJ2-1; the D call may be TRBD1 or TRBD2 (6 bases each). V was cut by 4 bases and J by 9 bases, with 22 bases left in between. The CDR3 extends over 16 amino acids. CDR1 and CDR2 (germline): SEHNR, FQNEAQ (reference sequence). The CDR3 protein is CASSSPSRGLWSEQFF. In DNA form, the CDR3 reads TGTGCCAGCAGCTCTCCAAGCCGGGGGCTTTGGAGTGAGCAGTTCTTC.

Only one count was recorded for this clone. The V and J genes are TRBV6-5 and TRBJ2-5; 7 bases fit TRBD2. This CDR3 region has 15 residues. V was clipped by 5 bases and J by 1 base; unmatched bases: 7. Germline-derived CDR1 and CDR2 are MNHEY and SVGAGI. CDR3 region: CASSRREGIQETQYF. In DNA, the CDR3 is TGTGCCAGCAGTCGGAGGGAGGGAATCCAAGAGACCCAGTACTTC.

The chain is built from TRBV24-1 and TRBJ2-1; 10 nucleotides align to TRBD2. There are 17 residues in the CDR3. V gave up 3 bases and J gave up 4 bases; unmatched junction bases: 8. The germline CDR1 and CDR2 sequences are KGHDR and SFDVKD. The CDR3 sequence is CATSDPLTSGKYNEQFF. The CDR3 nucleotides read TGTGCCACCAGTGATCCCCTAACTAGCGGGAAGTACAATGAGCAGTTCTTC.

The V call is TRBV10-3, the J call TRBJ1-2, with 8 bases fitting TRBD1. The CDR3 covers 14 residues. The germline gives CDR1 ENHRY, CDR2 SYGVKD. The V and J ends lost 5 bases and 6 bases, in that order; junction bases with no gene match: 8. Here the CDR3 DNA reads TGTGCCATCAGTAACCAGGGGGCGAATGATGGCTACACCTTC. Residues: CAISNQGANDGYTF.

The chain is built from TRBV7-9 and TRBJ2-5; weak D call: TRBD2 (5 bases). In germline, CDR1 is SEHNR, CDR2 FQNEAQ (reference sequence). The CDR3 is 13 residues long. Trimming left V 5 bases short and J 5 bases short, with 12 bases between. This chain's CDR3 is CASSRELWETQYF. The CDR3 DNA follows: TGTGCCAGCAGCAGGGAGCTGTGGGAGACCCAGTACTTC.

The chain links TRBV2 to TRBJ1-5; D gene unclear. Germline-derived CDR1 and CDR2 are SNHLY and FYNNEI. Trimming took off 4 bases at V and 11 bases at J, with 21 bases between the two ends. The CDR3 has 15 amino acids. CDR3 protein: CASSGAVGRQSAQHF. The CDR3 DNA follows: TGTGCCAGCAGTGGGGCCGTCGGCAGGCAGTCAGCCCAGCATTTT.

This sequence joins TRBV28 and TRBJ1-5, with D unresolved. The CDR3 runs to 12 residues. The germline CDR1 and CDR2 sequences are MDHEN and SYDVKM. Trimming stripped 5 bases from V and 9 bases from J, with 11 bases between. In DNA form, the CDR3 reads TGTGCCAGCAGTCTCCCCCCCAGGCCCCAGCATTTT. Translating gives CASSLPPRPQHF.

The CDR3 region is CASSQSKKKTGCYQPQHF. The CDR3 coding sequence is TGTGCCAGCAGCCAATCAAAAAAAAAGACAGGGTGCTATCAGCCCCAGCATTTT. This rearrangement joins TRBV11-3 to TRBJ1-5, with 7 bases fitting TRBD1. Germline loops: CDR1 SGHNT, CDR2 YENEEA. The J segment lost 5 bases and the V segment lost 5 bases, leaving 18 bases of the junction unmatched. The length of the CDR3 is 18 residues.